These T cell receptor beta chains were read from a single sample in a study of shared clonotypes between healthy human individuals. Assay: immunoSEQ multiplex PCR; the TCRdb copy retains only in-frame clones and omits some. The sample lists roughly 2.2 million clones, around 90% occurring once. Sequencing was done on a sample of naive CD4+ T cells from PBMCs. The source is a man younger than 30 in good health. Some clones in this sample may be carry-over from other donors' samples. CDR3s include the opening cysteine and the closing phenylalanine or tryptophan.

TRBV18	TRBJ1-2	CASSPDPGTGYGYTF
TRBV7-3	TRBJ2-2	CASSPARGTVNTGELFF
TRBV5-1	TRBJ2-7	CASSLTLGTSGIYEQYF
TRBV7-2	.	CASSLTGTTSYEQYF
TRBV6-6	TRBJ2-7	CASSYSERTGYEQYF
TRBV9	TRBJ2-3	CASSRGASTDTQYF
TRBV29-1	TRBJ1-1	CSVEMVLVNTEAFF
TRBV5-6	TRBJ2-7	CASRARGLAYEQYF
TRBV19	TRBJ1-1	CASSIAHGTNTEAFF
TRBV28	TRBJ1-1	CASSLGGGSMNTEAFF
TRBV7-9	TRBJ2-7	CASGWNLGTAQYEQYF
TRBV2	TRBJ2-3	CASSERTRPLGDTQYF
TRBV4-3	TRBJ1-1	CASSHRDGLLNTEAFF
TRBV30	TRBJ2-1	CASMGTGKYNEQFF
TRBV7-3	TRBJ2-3	CASSPRQGAGTDTQYF
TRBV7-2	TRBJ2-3	CASSYTRDTQYF
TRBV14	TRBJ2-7	CASSHGTRTYEQYF
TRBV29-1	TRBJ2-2	CSVGRDRTSVGTGELFF
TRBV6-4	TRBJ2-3	CASGEGGTQYF
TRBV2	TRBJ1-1	CASSEGQGNTEAFF
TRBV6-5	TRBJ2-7	CASSGPGTYEQYF
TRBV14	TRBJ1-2	CASSHSAPGGYTF
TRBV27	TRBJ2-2	CASTDRASVTTGELFF
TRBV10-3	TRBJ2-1	CAISGLAGVFNEQFF
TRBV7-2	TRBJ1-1	CASSFQGPVNTEAFF
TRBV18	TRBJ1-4	CASSPQGSRTEKLFF
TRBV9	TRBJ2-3	CASTRHGLANTQYF
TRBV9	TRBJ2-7	CASSVVPLAGGRNEQYF
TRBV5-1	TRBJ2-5	CASSLRSGTGLSTQYF
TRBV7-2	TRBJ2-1	CASSFRDRDNEQFF
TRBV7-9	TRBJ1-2	CASSRGQGSYGYTF
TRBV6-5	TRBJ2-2	CASAKWDREGGELFF
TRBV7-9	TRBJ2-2	CASSLKFGANTGELFF
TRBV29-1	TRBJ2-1	CSVASILQPSYNEQFF
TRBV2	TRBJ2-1	CASTSETFHNEQFF